Below, 3 T cell receptor beta chains from the same sample are listed, as sequenced in a study of molecular identifiers for immune sequencing clone quantification. Each CDR3 protein gets one entry after TCRdb re-called the PCR reads with MiXCR. This sample has 400,000 to 600,000 distinct CDR3 sequences, with less than 30% found just once. The sequencing sample was made of naive CD8+ T cells from blood, with Jurkat cell RNA spiked in. Subset reported: FACS-sorted CD8+CD4-CCR7+CD45RA+ naive T cells. These receptor sequences come from a human donor in good health. Some libraries in this study had Jurkat cell RNA spiked in.

This clonotype has only a few counts. This rearrangement joins TRBV19 to TRBJ2-1; D call uncertain. Trimming took 0 bases from V and 10 from J, leaving 16 bases between them. Germline V gives CDR1 LNHDA, CDR2 SQIVND (reference sequence). The CDR3 length is 15 residues. CDR3 residues: CASSIDFSSSKEQFF. The DNA of the CDR3 is TGTGCCAGTAGTATAGATTTCTCCAGTAGTAAGGAGCAGTTCTTC.

This clonotype appeared many times. V gene TRBV7-2 combines with J gene TRBJ2-1; 12 nucleotides align to TRBD2. With 6 bases clipped from V and 6 bases from J, the junction kept 9 bases outside the gene matches. Looked up from germline, CDR1 is SGHTA and CDR2 is FQGNSA. CDR3 length: 16 amino acids. This CDR3 is CASRDIGLAGINEQFF. In DNA, the CDR3 is TGTGCCAGCAGGGACATAGGACTAGCGGGAATCAATGAGCAGTTCTTC. Full variable domain (missing parts from reference TRBV7-2 and TRBJ2-1): GAGVSQSPSNKVTEKGKDVELRCDPISGHTALYWYRQSLGQGLEFLIYFQGNSAPDKSGLPSDRFSAERTGGSVSTLTIQRTQQEDSAVYLCASRDIGLAGINEQFFGPGTRLTVL.

This clonotype was observed a handful of times. The V and J genes are TRBV4-3 and TRBJ2-1; the match to TRBD2 covers 8 bases. Germline trimming cut 1 base from V and 5 bases from J; bases unmatched to any gene: 7. CDR3 length: 16 amino acids. In germline, CDR1 is LGHNA, CDR2 YSLEER. The CDR3 protein is CASSQGLAGGHNEQFF. CDR3 in DNA: TGCGCCAGCAGCCAAGGTTTGGCGGGGGGCCACAATGAGCAGTTCTTC.